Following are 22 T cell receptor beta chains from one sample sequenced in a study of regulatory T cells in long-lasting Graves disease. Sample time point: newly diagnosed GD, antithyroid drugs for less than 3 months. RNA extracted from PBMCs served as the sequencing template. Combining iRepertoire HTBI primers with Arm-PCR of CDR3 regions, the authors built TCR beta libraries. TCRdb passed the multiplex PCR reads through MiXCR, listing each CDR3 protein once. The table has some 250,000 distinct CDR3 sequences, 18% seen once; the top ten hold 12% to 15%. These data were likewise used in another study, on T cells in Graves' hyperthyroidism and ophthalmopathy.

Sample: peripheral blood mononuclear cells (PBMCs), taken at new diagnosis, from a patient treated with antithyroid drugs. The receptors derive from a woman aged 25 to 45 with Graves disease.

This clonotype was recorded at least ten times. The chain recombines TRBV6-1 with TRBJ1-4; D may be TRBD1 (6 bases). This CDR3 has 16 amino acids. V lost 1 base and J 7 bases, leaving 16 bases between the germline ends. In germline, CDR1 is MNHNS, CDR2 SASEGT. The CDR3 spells CASSEVRGQKGEKLFF. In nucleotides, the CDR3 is TGTGCCAGCAGTGAAGTCCGCGGACAGAAAGGTGAAAAACTGTTTTTT.

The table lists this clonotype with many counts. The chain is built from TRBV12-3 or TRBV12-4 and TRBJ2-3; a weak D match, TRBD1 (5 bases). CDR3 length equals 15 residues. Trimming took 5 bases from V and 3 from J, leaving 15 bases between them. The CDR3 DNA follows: TGTGCCAGCAGTAACCTACGGGCAGGGACAGATACGCAGTATTTT. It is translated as CASSNLRAGTDTQYF.

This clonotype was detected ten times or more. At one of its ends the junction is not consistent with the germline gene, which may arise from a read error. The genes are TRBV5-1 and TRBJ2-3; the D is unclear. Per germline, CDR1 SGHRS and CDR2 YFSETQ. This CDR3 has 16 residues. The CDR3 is CASSLGSHPSTDTQYF. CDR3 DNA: TGTGCCAGCAGCTTGGGCAGTCACCCTAGCACAGATACGCAGTATTTT. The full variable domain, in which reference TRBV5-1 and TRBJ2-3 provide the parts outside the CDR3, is KAGVTQTPRYLIKTRGQQVTLSCSPISGHRSVSWYQQTPGQGLQFLFEYFSETQRNKGNFPGRFSGRQFSNSRSEMNVSTLELGDSALYLCASSLGSHPSTDTQYFGPGTRLTVL.

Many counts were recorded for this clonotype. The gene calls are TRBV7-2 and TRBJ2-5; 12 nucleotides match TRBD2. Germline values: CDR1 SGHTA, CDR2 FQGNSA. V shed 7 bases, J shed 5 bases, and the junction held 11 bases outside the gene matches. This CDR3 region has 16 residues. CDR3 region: CASTLAGTSGYETQYF. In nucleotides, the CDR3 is TGTGCCAGCACCCTCGCCGGGACTAGCGGGTATGAGACCCAGTACTTC.

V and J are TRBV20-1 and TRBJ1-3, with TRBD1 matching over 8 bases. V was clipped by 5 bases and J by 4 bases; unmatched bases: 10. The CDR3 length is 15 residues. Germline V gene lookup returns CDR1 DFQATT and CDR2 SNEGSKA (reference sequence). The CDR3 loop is CSAAGQVQQGNTIYF. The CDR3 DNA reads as TGCAGTGCTGCGGGACAGGTCCAACAAGGAAACACCATATATTTT.

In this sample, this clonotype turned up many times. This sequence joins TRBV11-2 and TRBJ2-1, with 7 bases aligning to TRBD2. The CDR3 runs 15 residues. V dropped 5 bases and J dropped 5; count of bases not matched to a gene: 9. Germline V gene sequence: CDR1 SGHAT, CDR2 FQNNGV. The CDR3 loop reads CASSISGSDHNEQFF. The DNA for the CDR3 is TGTGCCAGCAGCATTAGCGGGTCAGATCACAATGAGCAGTTCTTC.

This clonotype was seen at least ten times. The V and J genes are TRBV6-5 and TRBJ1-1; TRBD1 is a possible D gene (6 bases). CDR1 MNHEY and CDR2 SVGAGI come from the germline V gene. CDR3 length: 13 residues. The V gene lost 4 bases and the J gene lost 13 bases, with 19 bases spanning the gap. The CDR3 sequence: CASSSLLSKGGFF. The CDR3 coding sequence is TGTGCCAGCAGTTCCCTTCTCTCAAAGGGGGGTTTCTTT.

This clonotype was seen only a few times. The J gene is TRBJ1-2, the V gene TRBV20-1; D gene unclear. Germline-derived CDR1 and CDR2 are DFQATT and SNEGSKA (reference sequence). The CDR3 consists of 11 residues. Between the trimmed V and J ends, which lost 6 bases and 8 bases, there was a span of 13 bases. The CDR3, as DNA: TGCAGTGCCGCCGACGAAGGGGGCTACACCTTC. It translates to CSAADEGGYTF.

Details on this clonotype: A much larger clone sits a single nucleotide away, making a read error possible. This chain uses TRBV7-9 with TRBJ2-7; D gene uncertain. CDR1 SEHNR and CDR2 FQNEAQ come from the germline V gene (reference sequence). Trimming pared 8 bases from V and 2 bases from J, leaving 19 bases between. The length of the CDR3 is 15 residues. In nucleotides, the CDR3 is TGTGCCAGCGCTCCCCCGAGTTCAGGCGCCTACGAGCAGTACTTC. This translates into CASAPPSSGAYEQYF.

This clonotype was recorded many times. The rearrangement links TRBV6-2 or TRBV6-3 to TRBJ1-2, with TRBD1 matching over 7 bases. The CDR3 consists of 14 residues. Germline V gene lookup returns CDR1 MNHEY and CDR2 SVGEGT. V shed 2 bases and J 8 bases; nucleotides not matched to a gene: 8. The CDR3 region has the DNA TGTGCCAGCAGTTACAAACAGGGGTATGAGGGCTACACCTTC. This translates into CASSYKQGYEGYTF.

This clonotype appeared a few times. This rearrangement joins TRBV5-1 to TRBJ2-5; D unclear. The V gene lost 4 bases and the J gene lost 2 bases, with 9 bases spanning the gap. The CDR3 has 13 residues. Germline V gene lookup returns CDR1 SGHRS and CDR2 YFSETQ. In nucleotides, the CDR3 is TGCGCCAGCAGCGCGGCAGCTCAAGAGACCCAGTACTTC. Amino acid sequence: CASSAAAQETQYF.

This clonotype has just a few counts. This CDR3 reads CASSPRGASGELFF. CDR3 in DNA: TGTGCCAGCAGTCCTAGGGGGGCGTCCGGGGAGCTGTTTTTT. The chain combines TRBV6-4 with TRBJ2-2, with D perhaps assigned TRBD1 or TRBD2 (6 bases each). V lost 5 bases and J 6 bases, leaving 13 bases between the germline ends. The CDR3 contains 14 residues. Germline-derived CDR1 and CDR2 are MRHNA and SNTAGT.

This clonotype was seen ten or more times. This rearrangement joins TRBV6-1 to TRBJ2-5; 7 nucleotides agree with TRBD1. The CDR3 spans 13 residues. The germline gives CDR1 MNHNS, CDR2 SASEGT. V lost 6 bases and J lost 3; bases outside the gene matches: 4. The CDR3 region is CASRRGTEETQYF. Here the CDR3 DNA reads TGTGCCAGCAGAAGAGGGACAGAAGAGACCCAGTACTTC.

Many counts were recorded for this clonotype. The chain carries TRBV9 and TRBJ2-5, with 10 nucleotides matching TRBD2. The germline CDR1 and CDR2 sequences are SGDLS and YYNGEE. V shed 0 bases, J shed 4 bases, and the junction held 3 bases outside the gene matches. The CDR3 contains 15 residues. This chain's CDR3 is CASSVVSGGGETQYF. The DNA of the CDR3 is TGTGCCAGCAGCGTAGTAAGCGGGGGGGGAGAGACCCAGTACTTC. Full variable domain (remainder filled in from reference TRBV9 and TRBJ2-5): DSGVTQTPKHLITATGQRVTLRCSPRSGDLSVYWYQQSLDQGLQFLIQYYNGEERAKGNILERFSAQQFPDLHSELNLSSLELGDSALYFCASSVVSGGGETQYFGPGTRLLVL.

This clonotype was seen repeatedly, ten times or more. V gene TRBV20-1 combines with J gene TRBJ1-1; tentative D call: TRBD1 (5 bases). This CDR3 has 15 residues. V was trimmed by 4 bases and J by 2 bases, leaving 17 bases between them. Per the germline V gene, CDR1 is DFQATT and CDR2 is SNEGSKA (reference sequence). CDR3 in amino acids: CSATAGTAFNTEAFF. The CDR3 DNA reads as TGCAGTGCTACTGCCGGGACGGCATTTAACACTGAAGCTTTCTTT.

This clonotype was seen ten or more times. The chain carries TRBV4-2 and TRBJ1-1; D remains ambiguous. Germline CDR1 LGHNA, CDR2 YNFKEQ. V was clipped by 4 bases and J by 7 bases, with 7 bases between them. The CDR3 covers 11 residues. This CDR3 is CASSLEGEAFF. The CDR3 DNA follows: TGTGCCAGCAGCCTAGAGGGTGAAGCTTTCTTT.

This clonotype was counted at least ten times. CDR3 nucleotides: TGTGCCAGCAGCGTAGTCCCGGAAGGCGGACGGTATGGCTACACCTTC. Protein sequence: CASSVVPEGGRYGYTF. The chain joins TRBV9 to TRBJ1-2; D unclear. Per the germline V gene, CDR1 is SGDLS and CDR2 is YYNGEE. V was cut by 0 bases and J by 5 bases, with 17 bases left in between. CDR3 length equals 16 residues.

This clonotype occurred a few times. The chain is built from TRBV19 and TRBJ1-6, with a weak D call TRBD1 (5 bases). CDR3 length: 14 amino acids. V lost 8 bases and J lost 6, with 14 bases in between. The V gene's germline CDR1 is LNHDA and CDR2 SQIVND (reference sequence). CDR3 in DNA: TGTGCCAGTCAATCCGGGACCTTTAATTCACCCCTCCACTTT. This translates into CASQSGTFNSPLHF.

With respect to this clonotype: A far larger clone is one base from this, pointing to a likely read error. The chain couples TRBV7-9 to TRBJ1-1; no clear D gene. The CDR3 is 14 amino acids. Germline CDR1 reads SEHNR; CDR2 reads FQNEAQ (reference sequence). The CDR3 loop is CTSSLGRLNTEAFF. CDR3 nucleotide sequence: TGTACCAGCAGCCTAGGACGGTTGAACACTGAAGCTTTCTTT.

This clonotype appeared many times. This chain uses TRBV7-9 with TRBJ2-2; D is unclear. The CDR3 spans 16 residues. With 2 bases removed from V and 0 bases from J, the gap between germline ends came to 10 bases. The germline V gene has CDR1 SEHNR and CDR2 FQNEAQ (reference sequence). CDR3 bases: TGTGCCAGCAGCTTATTTGCCCGTGCGAACACCGGGGAGCTGTTTTTT. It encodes CASSLFARANTGELFF.

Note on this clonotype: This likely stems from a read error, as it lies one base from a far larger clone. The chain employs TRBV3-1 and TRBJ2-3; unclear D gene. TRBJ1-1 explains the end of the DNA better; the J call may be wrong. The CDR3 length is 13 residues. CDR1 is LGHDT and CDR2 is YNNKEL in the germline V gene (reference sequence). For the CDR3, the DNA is TGTGCCAGCAGCCAAACCATGGACACTGAAGCTTTCTTT. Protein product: CASSQTMDTEAFF.

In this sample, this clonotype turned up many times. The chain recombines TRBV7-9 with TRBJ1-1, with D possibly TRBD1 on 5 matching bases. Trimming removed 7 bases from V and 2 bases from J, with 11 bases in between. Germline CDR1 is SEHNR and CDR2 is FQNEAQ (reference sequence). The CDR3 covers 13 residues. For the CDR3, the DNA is TGTGCCAGCATGAGACAGCCCAACACTGAAGCTTTCTTT. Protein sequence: CASMRQPNTEAFF.